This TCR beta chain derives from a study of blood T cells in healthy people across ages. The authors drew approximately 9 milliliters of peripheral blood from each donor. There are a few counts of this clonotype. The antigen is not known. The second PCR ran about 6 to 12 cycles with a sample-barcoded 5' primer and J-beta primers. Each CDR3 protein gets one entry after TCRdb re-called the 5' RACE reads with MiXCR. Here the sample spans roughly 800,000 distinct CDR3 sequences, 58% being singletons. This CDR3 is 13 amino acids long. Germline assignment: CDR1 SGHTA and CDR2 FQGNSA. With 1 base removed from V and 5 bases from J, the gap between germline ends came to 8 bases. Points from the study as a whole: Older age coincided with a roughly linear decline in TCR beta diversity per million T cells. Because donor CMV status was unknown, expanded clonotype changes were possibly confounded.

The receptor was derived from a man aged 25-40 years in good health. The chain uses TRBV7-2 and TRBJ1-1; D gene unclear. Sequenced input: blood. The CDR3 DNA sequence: TGTGCCAGCAGCTTAGGGGTGGTAACTGAAGCTTTCTTT. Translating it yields CASSLGVVTEAFF.